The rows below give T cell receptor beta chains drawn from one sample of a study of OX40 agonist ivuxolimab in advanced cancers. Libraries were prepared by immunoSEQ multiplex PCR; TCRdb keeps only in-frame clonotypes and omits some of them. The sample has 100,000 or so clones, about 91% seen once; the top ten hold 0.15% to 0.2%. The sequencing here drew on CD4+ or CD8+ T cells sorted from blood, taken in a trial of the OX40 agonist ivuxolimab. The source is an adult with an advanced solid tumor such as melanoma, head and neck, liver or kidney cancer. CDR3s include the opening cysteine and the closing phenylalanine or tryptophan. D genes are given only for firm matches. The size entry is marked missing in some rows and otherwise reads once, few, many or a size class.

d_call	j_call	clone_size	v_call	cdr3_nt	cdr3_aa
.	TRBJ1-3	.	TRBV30	TGTGCCTGGAGTGCGTTTTCGAGAAACACCATATATTTT	CAWSAFSRNTIYF
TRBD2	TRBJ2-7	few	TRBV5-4	TGTGCCAGCAGCTTGGCCACTAGCGGGGGGGTAGGGGAGCAGTACTTC	CASSLATSGGVGEQYF
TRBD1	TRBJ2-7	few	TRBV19	TGTGCCAGTAGTATCTCGGACAGGGGAGGCGAGCAGTACTTC	CASSISDRGGEQYF
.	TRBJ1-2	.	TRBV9	TGTGCCAGCAGCGTAGGACGGGATTTTAGCTACACCTTC	CASSVGRDFSYTF
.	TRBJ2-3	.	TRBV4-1	TGCGCCAGCAGCCAACCCGCTGGGCACACAGATACGCAGTATTTT	CASSQPAGHTDTQYF
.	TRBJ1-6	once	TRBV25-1	TGTGCCAGCAGGGGTGGGGAGGGGCTCCACTTT	CASRGGEGLHF
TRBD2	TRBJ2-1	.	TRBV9	TGTGCCAGCAGCGTAGGTTCCCGCGGGGGGGCCTTTGAGCAGTTCTTC	CASSVGSRGGAFEQFF
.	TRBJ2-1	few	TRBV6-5	TGTGCCAGCAGTTCCCCTGGGTTACACAATGAGCAGTTCTTC	CASSSPGLHNEQFF
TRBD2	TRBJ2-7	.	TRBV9	TGTGCCAGCAGCGTAGGGACTAGACCCAGCTCCTACGAGCAGTACTTC	CASSVGTRPSSYEQYF
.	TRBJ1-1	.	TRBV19	TGTGCCAGTACTCGCAATTGGGGAGGAAATACTGAAGCTTTCTTT	CASTRNWGGNTEAFF
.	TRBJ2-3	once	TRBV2	TGTGCCAGCAGATCCCGCAGGGGGGGATCGGATACGCAGTATTTT	CASRSRRGGSDTQYF
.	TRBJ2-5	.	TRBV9	TGTGCCAGCAGCGTTTCGGGGAGGAGGCAAGAGACCCAGTACTTC	CASSVSGRRQETQYF
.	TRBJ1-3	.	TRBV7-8	TGTGCCAGCAGCTTAGTGGGAGGTTCTGGAAACACCATATATTTT	CASSLVGGSGNTIYF
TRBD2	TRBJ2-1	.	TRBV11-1	TGTGCCAGCAGCGGACTAGCGTCTGGGAACAATGAGCAGTTCTTC	CASSGLASGNNEQFF